Listed here are 4 T cell receptor beta chains from one sample, sequenced in a study of blood T cell repertoires in COVID-19. TCRdb's table, derived via immunoSEQ multiplex PCR, lists solely in-frame clones and lacks some. The table lists about 170,000 clones, approximately 85% of them singletons, with about 1.2% in the top ten. The specimen was peripheral blood. These receptors were taken from a man aged 60 to 75 who had recovered from COVID-19.

Written as DNA, the CDR3 is TGTGCCACTCTCAGCGAGAGCTCCTACGAGCAGTACTTC. This sequence encodes CATLSESSYEQYF. The chain couples TRBV6-5 to TRBJ2-7; D call uncertain. V was pared by 10 bases and J by 0 bases, with 13 bases between. Germline CDR1 is MNHEY and CDR2 is SVGAGI. This CDR3 spans 13 amino acids.

The J gene is TRBJ1-2, the V gene TRBV6-5; D may be TRBD1 (5 bases). The CDR3 is made up of 14 amino acids. V dropped 6 bases and J dropped 2 bases, with 13 bases sitting between them. From germline, CDR1 is MNHEY and CDR2 SVGAGI. Written as DNA, the CDR3 is TGTGCCAGCAGCTGGGGGGGGGTAAACTATGGCTACACCTTC. This encodes CASSWGGVNYGYTF.

This chain connects TRBV2 to TRBJ1-6; D is perhaps TRBD1 (6 bases). V lost 4 bases and J 9 bases, leaving 16 bases between the germline ends. The V gene's germline CDR1 is SNHLY and CDR2 FYNNEI. The CDR3 extends over 15 amino acids. The CDR3 loop is CASSGLGGAGSPLHF. The CDR3 DNA is TGTGCCAGCAGTGGCCTGGGGGGGGCAGGTTCACCCCTCCACTTT. Full variable domain (rest looked up from reference TRBV2 and TRBJ1-6): EPEVTQTPSHQVTQMGQEVILRCVPISNHLYFYWYRQILGQKVEFLVSFYNNEISEKSEIFDDQFSVERPDGSNFTLKIRSTKLEDSAMYFCASSGLGGAGSPLHFGNGTRLTVT.

This clone has more than one count but fewer than ten. The gene calls are TRBV24-1 and TRBJ2-2; 9 bases align to TRBD1. V was clipped by 4 bases and J by 5 bases; unmatched bases: 7. Germline CDR1 and CDR2: KGHDR and SFDVKD. CDR3 length: 16 amino acids. CDR3 sequence (DNA): TGTGCCACCAGTGAAAGGACAGGGGTTAGGACCGGGGAGCTGTTTTTT. It codes for CATSERTGVRTGELFF.